Listed below are T cell receptor beta chains from one sample, sequenced in a study of Ad26.COV2.S vaccination and SARS-CoV-2 variants. Profiled with immunoSEQ multiplex PCR; TCRdb holds only in-frame clones, not every one. The sample has about 350,000 clones; about 88% are singletons. The source material was peripheral blood, sampled in a trial of Ad26.COV2.S vaccine versus placebo. The source of these receptors is a person aged 18-60 years who received the Ad26.COV2.S COVID-19 vaccine or a placebo. Both conserved end residues are part of each CDR3. Clone size is shown for a subset of rows, as once, few, many or a class of expanded clone.

NA,TRBV3-1/TRBV3-2,TRBJ2-1,CASSPIRSGTSYNEQFF
NA,TRBV11-2,TRBJ2-3,CASSTTGRENTQYF
NA,TRBV10-3,TRBJ2-3,CAISEVGETDTQYF
NA,TRBV27,TRBJ1-2,CASSTQGNYGYTF
NA,TRBV5-1,TRBJ2-2,CASSFPTDSNTGELFF
once,TRBV5-4,TRBJ1-1,CASSLGPGEFTEAFF
once,TRBV18,TRBJ1-6,CASSPDNNSPLHF
NA,TRBV19,TRBJ2-7,CASSSDRRGDYEQYF
NA,TRBV7-3,TRBJ2-2,CASSLTSGGYTGELFF
NA,TRBV30,TRBJ1-1,CAWRGAEAFF
NA,TRBV11-2,TRBJ1-3,CASSPRDRLFSGNTIYF
few,TRBV7-3,TRBJ2-1,CASSSRTSGYYNEQFF
NA,TRBV7-3,TRBJ2-7,CASSPYGTSVSYEQYF
NA,TRBV28,TRBJ2-7,CASSSPGTGGYEQYF
NA,TRBV20-1,TRBJ2-3,CSASRTSGATDTQYF
NA,TRBV7-9,TRBJ2-2,CASSFSGAWGTGELFF
NA,TRBV7-7,TRBJ2-2,CASSRDRFTGELFF
NA,TRBV7-6,TRBJ1-4,CASSPPDSDNEKLFF
NA,TRBV5-1,TRBJ2-2,CASSPYTGELFF
NA,TRBV7-2,TRBJ1-4,CASSLAPSRSNEKLFF
NA,TRBV7-9,TRBJ2-1,CASSPQINEQFF
NA,TRBV19,TRBJ1-3,CARTVIGNTIYF
NA,TRBV4-1,TRBJ1-1,CASSRKGQENTEAFF
NA,TRBV6-5,TRBJ1-3,CASSPTGAGGNTIYF
NA,TRBV5-6,TRBJ2-6,CASTPYPQSGANVLTF
NA,TRBV7-2,TRBJ2-3,CASSLGLQAGGLDTQYF
NA,TRBV30,TRBJ1-2,CAWGPGWANYGYTF
NA,TRBV19,TRBJ1-5,CASRNTGPSNQPQHF
NA,TRBV6-5,TRBJ1-2,CASRGREFYGYTF
once,TRBV6-2/TRBV6-3,TRBJ2-1,CASSKTSGRYEQFF
NA,TRBV6-5,TRBJ2-7,CASNKRTPPYEQYF